This T cell receptor beta chain derives from a study of regulatory T cells in long-lasting Graves disease. Trimming took off 6 bases at V and 0 bases at J, with 11 bases between the two ends. CDR3 length equals 14 residues. Looked up from germline, CDR1 is SNHLY and CDR2 is FYNNEI. Time point indicated: newly diagnosed GD, antithyroid drugs for less than 3 months. Construction of the TCR library relied on RNA isolated from PBMCs. Building of the TCR beta libraries involved iRepertoire HTBI primers and Arm-PCR of CDR3 regions. TCRdb redid the calling of the multiplex PCR reads with MiXCR, one entry per CDR3 protein. The data contain about 500,000 distinct CDR3 sequences, around 12% of them singletons. This clonotype was counted many times. The same data also went into a second study, on T cells in Graves' hyperthyroidism and ophthalmopathy. Per that study: Stable Graves' hyperthyroidism denoted no ophthalmopathy progression over 18 months.

The chain couples TRBV2 to TRBJ1-1; TRBD1 might be the D (5 bases). Source: peripheral blood mononuclear cells (PBMCs), taken at new diagnosis, from a patient treated with antithyroid drugs. The TCR comes from a young woman with Graves disease. CDR3 sequence (DNA): TGTGCCAGCAGGGAGGGACGTCTGAACACTGAAGCTTTCTTT. Protein product: CASREGRLNTEAFF.